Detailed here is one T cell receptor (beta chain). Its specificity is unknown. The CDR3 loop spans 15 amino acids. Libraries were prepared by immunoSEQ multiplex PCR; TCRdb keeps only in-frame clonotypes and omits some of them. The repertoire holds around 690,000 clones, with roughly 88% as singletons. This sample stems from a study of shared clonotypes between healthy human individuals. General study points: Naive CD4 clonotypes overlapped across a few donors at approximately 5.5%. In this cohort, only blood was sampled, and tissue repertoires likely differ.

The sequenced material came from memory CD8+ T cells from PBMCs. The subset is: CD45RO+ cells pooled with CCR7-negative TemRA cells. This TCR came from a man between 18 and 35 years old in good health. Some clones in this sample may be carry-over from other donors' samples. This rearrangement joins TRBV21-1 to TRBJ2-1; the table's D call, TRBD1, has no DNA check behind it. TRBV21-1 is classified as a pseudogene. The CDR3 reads CASSTWTLSYNEQFF. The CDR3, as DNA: TGTGCCAGCAGCACGTGGACACTTTCCTACAATGAGCAGTTCTTC.